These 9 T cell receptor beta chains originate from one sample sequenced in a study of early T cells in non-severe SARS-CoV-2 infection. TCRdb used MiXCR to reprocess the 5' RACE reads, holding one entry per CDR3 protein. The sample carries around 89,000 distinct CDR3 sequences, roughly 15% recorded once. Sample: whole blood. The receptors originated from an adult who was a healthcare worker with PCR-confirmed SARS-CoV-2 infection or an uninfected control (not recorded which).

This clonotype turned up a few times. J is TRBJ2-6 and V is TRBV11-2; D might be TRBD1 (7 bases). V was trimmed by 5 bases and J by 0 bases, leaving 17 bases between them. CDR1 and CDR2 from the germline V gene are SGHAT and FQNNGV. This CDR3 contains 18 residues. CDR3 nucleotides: TGTGCCAGCAGCGCCCCAGGGGGGACTCGCTCTGGGGCCAACGTCCTGACTTTC. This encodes CASSAPGGTRSGANVLTF. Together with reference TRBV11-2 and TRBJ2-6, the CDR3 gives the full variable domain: EAGVAQSPRYKIIEKRQSVAFWCNPISGHATLYWYQQILGQGPKLLIQFQNNGVVDDSQLPKDRFSAERLKGVDSTLKIQPAKLEDSAVYLCASSAPGGTRSGANVLTFGAGSRLTVL.

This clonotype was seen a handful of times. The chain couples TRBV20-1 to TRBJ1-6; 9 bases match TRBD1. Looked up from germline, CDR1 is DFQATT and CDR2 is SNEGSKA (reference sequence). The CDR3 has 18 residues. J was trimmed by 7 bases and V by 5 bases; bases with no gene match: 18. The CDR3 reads CSAPYRDRDLIANSPLHF. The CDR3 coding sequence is TGCAGTGCTCCATACCGGGACAGGGACTTAATAGCAAATTCACCCCTCCACTTT.

In DNA form, the CDR3 reads TGTGCCAGCAGCCCCACCCTCGCGACAGGGAATTTAAAGTTGGATGGCTACACCTTC. Residues: CASSPTLATGNLKLDGYTF. This chain links TRBV5-5 with TRBJ1-2; 7 bases agree with TRBD1. Germline assignment: CDR1 SGHKS and CDR2 YYEKEE (reference sequence). The ends lost 4 bases at V and 6 bases at J; junction bases unmatched: 24. This CDR3 contains 19 residues.

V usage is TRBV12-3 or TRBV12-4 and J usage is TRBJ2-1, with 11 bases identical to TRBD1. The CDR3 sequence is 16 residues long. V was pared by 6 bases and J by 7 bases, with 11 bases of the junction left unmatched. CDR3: CASSLSGQGVRNEQFF. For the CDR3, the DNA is TGTGCCAGCAGCCTATCGGGACAGGGGGTCAGGAATGAGCAGTTCTTC.

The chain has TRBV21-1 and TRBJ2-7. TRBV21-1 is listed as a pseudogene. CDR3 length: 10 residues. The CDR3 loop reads CASRSSEEYV. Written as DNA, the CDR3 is TGTGCCAGCAGAAGCTCGGAGGAGTACGTC.

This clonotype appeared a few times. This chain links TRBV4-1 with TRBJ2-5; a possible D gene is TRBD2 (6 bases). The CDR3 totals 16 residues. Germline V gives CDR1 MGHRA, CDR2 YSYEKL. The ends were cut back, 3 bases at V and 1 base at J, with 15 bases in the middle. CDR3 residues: CASSQTMAGTQETQYF. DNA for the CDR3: TGCGCCAGCAGCCAGACTATGGCGGGGACCCAAGAGACCCAGTACTTC.

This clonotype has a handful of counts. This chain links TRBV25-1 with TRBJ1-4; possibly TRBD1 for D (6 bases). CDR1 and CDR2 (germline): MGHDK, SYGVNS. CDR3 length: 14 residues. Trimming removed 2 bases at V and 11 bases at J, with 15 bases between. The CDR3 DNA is TGTGCCAGCAGTGAAGGCGGGGGGCGTGTGAAACTGTTTTTT. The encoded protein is CASSEGGGRVKLFF.

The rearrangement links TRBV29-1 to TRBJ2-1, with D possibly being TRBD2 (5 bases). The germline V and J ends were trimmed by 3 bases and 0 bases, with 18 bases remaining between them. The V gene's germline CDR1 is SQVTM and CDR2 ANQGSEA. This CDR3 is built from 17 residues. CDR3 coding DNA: TGCAGCGTTGATGGGCTTGAGGGAAGGAGCTCCTACAATGAGCAGTTCTTC. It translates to CSVDGLEGRSSYNEQFF.

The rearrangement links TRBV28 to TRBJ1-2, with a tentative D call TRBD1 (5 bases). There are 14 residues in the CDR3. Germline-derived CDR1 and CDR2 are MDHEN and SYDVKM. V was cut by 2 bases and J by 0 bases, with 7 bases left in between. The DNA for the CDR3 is TGTGCCAGCAGTTTAGGGGGTACTAACTATGGCTACACCTTC. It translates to CASSLGGTNYGYTF.